This passage covers 20 T cell receptor beta chains from one sample sequenced in a study of Graves' ophthalmopathy and Graves' hyperthyroidism (dated 2018 in TCRdb). Sequencing was carried out with an Illumina HiSeq 2000. TCR beta CDR3 regions were amplified from RNA transcripts for repertoire sequencing. The first round was an RT-PCR using HTBI primers with the Qiagen OneStep RT-PCR kit, and this first round was followed by a second-round multiplex PCR, then size selection and purification. The public reads were reprocessed in TCRdb via fastp at Q25 and MiXCR, keeping in-frame beta chains. Identical CDR3 proteins give one entry, which carries the most common genes and DNA. The sample contains around 660,000 distinct CDR3 sequences, under 50% of them found a single time. The top ten hold more than 2.5% of the sample. Sample: peripheral blood. These receptors originate from an adult man with Graves' ophthalmopathy.

This clonotype was observed a few times. The gene calls are TRBV5-8 and TRBJ1-4; D call uncertain. This CDR3 is built from 13 residues. Trimming pared 2 bases from V and 4 bases from J, leaving 6 bases between. From germline, CDR1 is SGHTS and CDR2 YDEGEE. The CDR3 spells CASSFGFNEKLFF. CDR3 nucleotide sequence: TGTGCCAGCAGCTTCGGGTTTAATGAAAAACTGTTTTTT.

In this sample, this clonotype turned up a few times. The chain couples TRBV5-1 to TRBJ2-2, with 11 bases fitting TRBD2. The CDR3 contains 15 residues. The V gene's germline CDR1 is SGHRS and CDR2 YFSETQ. Unmatched junction bases numbered 3, after V lost 2 bases and J lost 6 bases. The chain's CDR3 is CASSLTSGRAGELFF. CDR3 DNA sequence: TGCGCCAGCAGCTTAACTAGCGGGAGAGCCGGGGAGCTGTTTTTT.

The V call is TRBV5-1, the J call TRBJ2-7; 8 nucleotides line up with TRBD1. The junction had 3 bases not matched to a gene; V was cut back by 2 bases and J by 2 bases. CDR3 size: 14 residues. Germline CDR1 is SGHRS and CDR2 is YFSETQ. This chain's CDR3 is CASSLSTGAYEQYF. In DNA, the CDR3 is TGCGCCAGCAGCTTATCGACAGGGGCCTACGAGCAGTACTTC.

The V and J genes are TRBV10-3 and TRBJ1-5; 9 bases map to TRBD1. CDR3 length: 12 residues. V lost 6 bases and J lost 7; bases outside the gene matches: 1. Looked up from germline, CDR1 is ENHRY and CDR2 is SYGVKD. The CDR3 region has the DNA TGTGCCATCAGAGGGACAGGGCAGCCCCAGCATTTT. Translating it yields CAIRGTGQPQHF.

This clonotype was observed once. This may arise from a read error, as a much more abundant clone is one base away. The V call is TRBV29-1, the J call TRBJ1-4; 7 nucleotides align to TRBD1. From germline, CDR1 is SQVTM and CDR2 ANQGSEA. After removal of 3 bases from V and 4 bases from J, the junction contained 11 bases not matched to a gene. The CDR3 contains 16 residues. This CDR3 is CSVELRAGTVNEKLFF. For the CDR3, the DNA is TGCAGCGTTGAGTTACGAGCGGGGACAGTTAATGAAAAACTGTTTTTT.

As to this clonotype: An end of the junction differs from the germline gene, which may be a read error. V usage is TRBV10-3 and J usage is TRBJ2-6; possibly TRBD1 or TRBD2 for D (5 bases each). From germline, CDR1 is ENHRY and CDR2 SYGVKD. There are 13 residues in the CDR3. In nucleotides, the CDR3 is TGTGCCAGCGATTCAGAGGGGCGAGGAACTGAAGCTTTC. Its translation is CASDSEGRGTEAF.

J is TRBJ2-1 and V is TRBV2; D remains unclear. The CDR3 runs to 12 residues. Per germline, CDR1 SNHLY and CDR2 FYNNEI. V dropped 6 bases and J dropped 9 bases, with 12 bases sitting between them. CDR3 in DNA: TGTGCCAGCAGCTTCTACGGCCTTGAGCAGTTCTTC. Protein sequence: CASSFYGLEQFF. The full variable domain, its missing parts supplied by reference TRBV2 and TRBJ2-1, is EPEVTQTPSHQVTQMGQEVILRCVPISNHLYFYWYRQILGQKVEFLVSFYNNEISEKSEIFDDQFSVERPDGSNFTLKIRSTKLEDSAMYFCASSFYGLEQFFGPGTRLTVL.

A remark on this clonotype: A junction boundary mismatches the germline segment, possibly from a read error. The chain combines TRBV20-1 with TRBJ1-5; D possibly corresponds to TRBD1 (5 bases). The CDR3 length is 15 residues. CDR1 and CDR2 from the germline V gene are DFQATT and SNEGSKA (reference sequence). The CDR3 here is CSTSGGGNSNQPQHF. The CDR3 DNA follows: TGCAGTACTAGTGGGGGGGGAAATAGCAATCAGCCCCAGCATTTT.

In this sample, this clonotype turned up many times. The CDR3 sequence is CASKGFGEGTGELFF. The DNA of the CDR3 is TGTGCCAGCAAGGGGTTCGGCGAGGGTACCGGGGAGCTGTTTTTT. The chain couples TRBV2 to TRBJ2-2; perhaps D is TRBD1 or TRBD2 (5 bases each). The CDR3 has 15 amino acids. The germline V and J ends were trimmed by 7 bases and 5 bases, with 17 bases remaining between them. Germline CDR1 and CDR2: SNHLY and FYNNEI.

Ten or more counts support this clonotype. The chain couples TRBV6-4 to TRBJ1-5, with 7 nucleotides matching TRBD1. Looked up from germline, CDR1 is MRHNA and CDR2 is SNTAGT. V gave up 7 bases and J gave up 3 bases; unmatched junction bases: 12. This CDR3 comprises 16 residues. The CDR3 here is CASTPARDRPNQPQHF. The DNA of the CDR3 is TGTGCCAGCACTCCGGCCCGGGACAGACCCAATCAGCCCCAGCATTTT.

At least ten counts were recorded for this clonotype. V is TRBV4-3 and J is TRBJ1-3; 7 bases align to TRBD1. The V segment lost 9 bases and the J segment 2 bases; nucleotides outside the gene matches: 7. This CDR3 is built from 14 residues. The V gene's germline CDR1 is LGHNA and CDR2 YSLEER. Here the CDR3 DNA reads TGCGCCAGTACAGTGGACAGGACTGGAAACACCATATATTTT. It yields the protein CASTVDRTGNTIYF.

This clonotype was found many times. The J gene is TRBJ1-3, the V gene TRBV20-1, with D perhaps matching TRBD1 (5 bases). The germline V and J ends were trimmed by 3 bases and 4 bases, with 16 bases remaining between them. This CDR3 is built from 15 residues. Germline CDR1 and CDR2: DFQATT and SNEGSKA (reference sequence). The CDR3 DNA reads TGCAGTGCTAGTCGATCTGGGGCAGGGGGAAACACCATATATTTT. It is translated as CSASRSGAGGNTIYF.

This clonotype was counted a single time. This chain's CDR3 is CAISEPGQGQETQYF. The CDR3 DNA sequence: TGTGCCATCAGTGAGCCGGGACAGGGGCAAGAGACCCAGTACTTC. This chain links TRBV10-3 with TRBJ2-5; 10 nucleotides agree with TRBD1. Germline lookup yields CDR1 ENHRY and CDR2 SYGVKD. Trimming at V came to 2 bases and at J to 2 bases, leaving 2 bases not matched to a gene. The CDR3 is 15 residues long.

At least ten counts were recorded for this clonotype. This chain links TRBV7-2 with TRBJ2-7; D might be TRBD1 or TRBD2, each matching 7 bases. The CDR3 is made up of 16 amino acids. Trimming left V 7 bases short and J 2 bases short, with 21 bases between. Germline lookup yields CDR1 SGHTA and CDR2 FQGNSA. CDR3 in amino acids: CASIPWGGTATYEQYF. CDR3 DNA: TGTGCCAGCATCCCGTGGGGGGGGACAGCTACCTACGAGCAGTACTTC.

This clonotype was observed many times. The gene calls are TRBV10-3 and TRBJ1-1, with D tentatively TRBD1 (5 bases). V was pared by 6 bases and J by 4 bases, with 15 bases between. The CDR3 is 14 amino acids. The V gene's germline CDR1 is ENHRY and CDR2 SYGVKD. CDR3 amino acids: CAIRTRDVGTEAFF. CDR3 bases: TGTGCCATCAGGACCAGGGACGTGGGCACTGAAGCTTTCTTT.

This clonotype was recorded many times. The chain recombines TRBV7-9 with TRBJ2-7, with D perhaps matching TRBD1 (5 bases). Trimming pared 0 bases from V and 2 bases from J, leaving 11 bases between. The CDR3 totals 15 residues. Germline assignment: CDR1 SEHNR and CDR2 FQNEAQ (reference sequence). The CDR3 spells CASSLAQGLTYEQYF. The CDR3, as DNA: TGTGCCAGCAGCTTAGCCCAGGGTCTAACCTACGAGCAGTACTTC.

In its sample, this clonotype was seen a few times. The J gene is TRBJ1-3, the V gene TRBV4-1; TRBD1 is a possible D gene (5 bases). The CDR3 length is 17 residues. Germline CDR1 is MGHRA and CDR2 is YSYEKL. Deletions cut 1 base from V and 0 bases from J, with 13 bases between. In nucleotides, the CDR3 is TGCGCCAGCAGCCAAGGTAGGGGCCGTAGCTCTGGAAACACCATATATTTT. It encodes CASSQGRGRSSGNTIYF.

This clonotype was observed a few times. The rearrangement uses TRBV25-1 and TRBJ2-1; no firm D call. This CDR3 comprises 13 residues. V lost 3 bases, J lost 4 bases, and 7 bases lay in between. Germline CDR1 reads MGHDK; CDR2 reads SYGVNS. In nucleotides, the CDR3 is TGTGCCAGCAGTGAGACCTCGTACAATGAGCAGTTCTTC. Translation: CASSETSYNEQFF.

This clonotype has a handful of counts. The rearrangement links TRBV9 to TRBJ2-2; 7 bases are shared with TRBD1. J lost 5 bases, V lost 4 bases, and 8 bases had no gene match. Looked up from germline, CDR1 is SGDLS and CDR2 is YYNGEE. This CDR3 region has 15 residues. The CDR3 DNA reads TGTGCCAGCAGCTTCGACAGGGTCGGAACCGGGGAGCTGTTTTTT. It is translated as CASSFDRVGTGELFF.

This clonotype showed up just a few times. The chain joins TRBV6-5 to TRBJ1-1; a weak D match, TRBD1 (5 bases). This CDR3 spans 15 amino acids. CDR1 is MNHEY and CDR2 is SVGAGI in the germline V gene. Trimming shortened V by 10 bases and J by 0 bases, and 18 bases separated the two germline ends. The CDR3 DNA sequence: TGTGCCACCAACCCAGGGACGGCGATGAACACTGAAGCTTTCTTT. The encoded protein is CATNPGTAMNTEAFF.